Listed below are T cell receptor beta chains from one sample, sequenced in a study of beta chain features in type 1 diabetes. Clones were read by immunoSEQ multiplex PCR, and TCRdb kept only the in-frame ones, dropping some. The top ten hold 0.7% of the sample, which has roughly 150,000 clones, around 9.7% seen once. The sample consisted of central memory CD4+ T cells from blood. The receptors originated from a woman younger than 45 with type 1 diabetes. Each CDR3 is given with its conserved first and last residue. Each record gives: CDR3 length, V gene, CDR3 protein.

18 TRBV21-1 CASSKTHRGRGAKNIQYF
12 TRBV29-1 CSVNSGQETQYF
15 TRBV18 CASSPAGKGNQPQHF
13 TRBV29-1 CSVGGSYRGSEFF
14 TRBV6-6 CASFSGRAESEQYF
16 TRBV11-1 CASSRQLAASTDTQYF
14 TRBV9 CASSVDSGNTEAFF
15 TRBV19 CASSIERRGNVGYTF
15 TRBV28 CASSTTGGNTGELFF
15 TRBV7-3 CASSLRPLMNTEAFF
12 TRBV11-2 CASSLNPDRTFF
15 TRBV2 CASRAGQGPGNTIYF
16 TRBV12-2 CASRPRASGRRETQYF
15 TRBV7-2 CASSPRAGTGDTQYF
14 TRBV7-2 CASTLEYSNQPQHF
13 TRBV5-1 CASSSGQMETQYF
17 TRBV5-6 CASSPAGSSFSNYGYTF
15 TRBV27 CASSTSGSGTGELFF
16 TRBV25-1 CASSEFGGGEKETQYF
15 TRBV6-6 CASSYSGQGTKTQYF
17 TRBV4-2 CASSQERAGEGSDTQYF
14 TRBV4-2 CASSPNFLTGGYTF
12 TRBV7-9 CASDRESYGYTF
14 TRBV11-3 CASRLPGNTGELFF
16 TRBV11-2 CASSLVWGVAGGEQFF
13 TRBV6-5 CASSRTGQGSYTF
13 TRBV11-2 CASSPPGQGILFF
14 TRBV5-1 CASSWTGQGQPQHF
17 TRBV19 CASSDPSGRVPLGEQFF
14 TRBV5-4 CASSLAAGTDEQYF
15 TRBV6-6 CASSYPLAGVNEQYF
15 TRBV7-2 CASSSRVTSTDTQYF
16 TRBV4-2 CASSQLTSGSADTQYF
16 TRBV5-6 CASSLVGGKNTGELFF
13 TRBV5-1 CASSGTATYEQYF
15 TRBV5-1 CASSLGESYYNEQFF
13 TRBV29-1 CSVPGQGAFEQYF
16 TRBV4-1 CASSQVLTGGYNEQFF
16 TRBV13 CASSLRLAGGVDEQYF
14 TRBV30 CAWSQGGALQPQHF
13 TRBV5-6 CASSGQGQETQYF
16 TRBV18 CASSPKGLAGYNEQFF
15 TRBV10-3 CAIRGTSGTVYEQYF
14 TRBV5-4 CASSPMSETGELLF
15 TRBV14 CASSRFRDGLGGQYF
16 TRBV4-1 CASSQGFRGAQETQYF
16 TRBV27 CASSRWSGSNTGELFF
13 TRBV19 CASSRGEDTEAFF
16 TRBV14 CASSQDRRLASDTQYF